This T cell receptor (beta chain) was sequenced in a study of shared clonotypes between healthy human individuals (dated by TCRdb to the early 2020s). Context from the whole study: Three men and two women, aged 18 to 49 years, made up the cohort. Between about 0.9 and 10 billion PBMCs per donor were obtained by leukapheresis. Blood TCR repertoires of about 5 healthy adults were deeply sequenced to estimate repertoire size and the extent of clonotype sharing between individuals. For each donor, three plates each were used for CD4 naive and CD4 memory, two plates were used for CD8 naive, and one plate was used for CD8 memory. To increase sequencing depth and limit assay-specific biases, TCR repertoire library preparation and sequencing were carried out by different laboratories using diverse techniques.

To note about this clone: This clone's antigen is unknown. One base away there is no much larger clone; base qualities are not given.

General study outcomes and caveats: Rarefaction of sorted-subset datasets indicated incomplete sequencing despite the large sequencing depth. Based on pairwise subsampling, the degree of clonotype sharing among donors was expected to be affected by sequencing depth. Higher generation probabilities were observed for clonotypes shared by all four sorted-subset donors than for non-shared clonotypes. Across a few donors, roughly 5.4% of naive CD4, approximately 4% of naive CD8, 2.3% of memory CD4, and approximately 0.4% of memory CD8 clonotypes were shared. Sampling was restricted to blood, and TCR repertoires in tissue are likely to differ from TCR repertoires in blood. Because the study included a small number of donors, the genetic and exposure-history diversity represented was limited. Naive subsets generally had larger estimated clonotype richness than memory subsets did.

Using the deep immunoSEQ assay, TCR CDR3 regions were amplified from genomic DNA by multiplex PCR. For each cell subset, the extracted genomic DNA was distributed evenly across all wells of several immunoSEQ 96-well plates, and each plate served as one replicate. For sorted subsets, each replicate PCR was loaded with 200 ng genomic DNA, equivalent to about 33,000 T cell genomes. Purified libraries were measured with a Qubit 3.0 fluorometer, size-checked on a Bioanalyzer 2100, and measured again with the KAPA Library Quantification kit. Each immunoSEQ 96-well plate was sequenced on its own single-read 150-cycle Illumina NextSeq 550 flow cell. The study's own analysis went as follows. Because the immunoSEQ output held only junctional sequences and lacked quality scores, the filtering could not match the filtering applied to full-length reads. To assign V/J genes and CDR3, sequences were annotated using PyIR, a Python wrapper for IgBLAST v1.9, with IMGT germline references. Reads with weak V/J assignments (E-value above 1e-6), missing CDR3, stop codons, out-of-frame junctions, or ambiguous translated residues were removed. A V3J clonotype was defined by an identical inferred V gene, J gene, and CDR3 amino acid sequence. Percentage overlap between repertoires was calculated by dividing the number of shared unique clonotypes by the size of the smaller repertoire. Richness of each repertoire was evaluated using RTK rarefaction, the Chao1 estimator, and Recon v2.1 estimates of unobserved clonotypes. For all TCRbeta clonotypes obtained by the gDNA method from several donors, generation probabilities were computed with OLGA. What TCRdb holds here is the immuneACCESS table cut down to in-frame rearrangements. Part of the clones is not present; checked against another copy, under half of the missing clones reflect an unresolved V gene, and the others are unexplained. V and J calls and clone size are given by that table; D and trimming were obtained from the DNA. The sample profile shows about 550,000 clones; 95% to 96% of them were found once. The top ten hold 0.11% of the sample.

For the CD8 naive samples, CD45RO-negative cells were positively selected for CCR7, yielding a CD45RA+CCR7+ population from which TemRA cells were excluded. Donors were healthy HIV-negative adults with no recently reported acute infections or vaccinations. Every donor was a Caucasian adult residing in Nashville, Tennessee, USA. Blood was obtained by leukapheresis, after which PBMCs were separated by Ficoll-Histopaque density gradient centrifugation and cryopreserved in liquid nitrogen vapor phase. Analytical flow cytometry was used to check the purity and quantity of each magnetically sorted T cell population. From each sorted fraction, genomic DNA was isolated and quantified by UV absorbance on a Nanodrop 2000c. CDR1 and CDR2, looked up from the germline V gene, are KGHSH and LQKENI. The CDR3 sequence holds 12 residues, the cysteine and phenylalanine included. The only DNA kept is the CDR3, 36 bases in frame from the first base. V drops 5 bases and J drops 8 bases, leaving 12 bases in between.

Sequencing was performed on naive CD8+ T cells sorted from blood. The cell subset or site label, read with the paper, signifies: CD45RA+CCR7+. This chain is built from TRBV18 and TRBJ1-1; TRBD1 might be the D gene, on 6 matching bases. The receptor was derived from a woman aged 25-40 years in good health. CDR3 loop: CASSTTGTEAFF. In nucleotides, the sequence is TGTGCCAGCTCAACAACAGGGACGGAAGCTTTCTTT.